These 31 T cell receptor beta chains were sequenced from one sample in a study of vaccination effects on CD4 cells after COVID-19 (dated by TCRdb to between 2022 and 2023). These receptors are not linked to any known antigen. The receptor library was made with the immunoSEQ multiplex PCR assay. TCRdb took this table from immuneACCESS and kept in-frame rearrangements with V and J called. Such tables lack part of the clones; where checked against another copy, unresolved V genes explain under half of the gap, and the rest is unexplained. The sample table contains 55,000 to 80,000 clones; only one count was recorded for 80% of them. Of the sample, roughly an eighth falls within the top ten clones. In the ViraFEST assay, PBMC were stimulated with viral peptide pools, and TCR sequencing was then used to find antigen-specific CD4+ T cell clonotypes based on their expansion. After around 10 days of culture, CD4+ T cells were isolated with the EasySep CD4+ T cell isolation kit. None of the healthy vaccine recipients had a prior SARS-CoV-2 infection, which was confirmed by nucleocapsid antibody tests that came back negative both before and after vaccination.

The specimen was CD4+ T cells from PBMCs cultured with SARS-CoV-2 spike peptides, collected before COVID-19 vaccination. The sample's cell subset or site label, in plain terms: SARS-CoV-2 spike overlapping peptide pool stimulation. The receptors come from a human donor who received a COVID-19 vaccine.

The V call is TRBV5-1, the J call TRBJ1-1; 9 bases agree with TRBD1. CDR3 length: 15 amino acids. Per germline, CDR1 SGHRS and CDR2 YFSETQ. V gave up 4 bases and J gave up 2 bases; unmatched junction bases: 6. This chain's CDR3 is CASSGGDRDNTEAFF. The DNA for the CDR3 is TGCGCCAGCAGCGGGGGGGACAGGGATAACACTGAAGCTTTCTTT. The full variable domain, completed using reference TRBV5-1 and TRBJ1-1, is KAGVTQTPRYLIKTRGQQVTLSCSPISGHRSVSWYQQTPGQGLQFLFEYFSETQRNKGNFPGRFSGRQFSNSRSEMNVSTLELGDSALYLCASSGGDRDNTEAFFGQGTRLTVV.

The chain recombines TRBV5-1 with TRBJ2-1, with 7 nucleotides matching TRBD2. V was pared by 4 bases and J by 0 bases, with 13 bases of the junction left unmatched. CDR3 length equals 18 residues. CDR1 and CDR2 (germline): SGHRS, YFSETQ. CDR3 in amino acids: CASSQGTTPGSSYNEQFF. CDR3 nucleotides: TGCGCCAGCAGCCAAGGGACTACCCCGGGAAGCTCCTACAATGAGCAGTTCTTC.

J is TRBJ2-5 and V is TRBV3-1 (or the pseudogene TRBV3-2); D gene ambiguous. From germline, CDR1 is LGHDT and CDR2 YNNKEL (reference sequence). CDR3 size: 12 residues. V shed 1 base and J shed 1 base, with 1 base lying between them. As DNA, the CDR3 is TGTGCCAGCAGCCAAGGCCAAGAGACCCAGTACTTC. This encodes CASSQGQETQYF.

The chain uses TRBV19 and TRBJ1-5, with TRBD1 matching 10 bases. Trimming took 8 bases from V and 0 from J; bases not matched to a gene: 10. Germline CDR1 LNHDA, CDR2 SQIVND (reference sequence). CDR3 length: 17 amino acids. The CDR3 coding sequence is TGTGCCAGTTACCCCGGGACAGGGGAGATTAGCAATCAGCCCCAGCATTTT. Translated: CASYPGTGEISNQPQHF.

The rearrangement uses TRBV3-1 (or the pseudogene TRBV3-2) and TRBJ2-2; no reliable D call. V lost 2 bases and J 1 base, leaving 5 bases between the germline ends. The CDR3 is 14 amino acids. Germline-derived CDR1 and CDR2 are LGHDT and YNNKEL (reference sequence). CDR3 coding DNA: TGTGCCAGCAGCCAATGGCAGAACACCGGGGAGCTGTTTTTT. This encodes CASSQWQNTGELFF.

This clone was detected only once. CDR3 loop: CAWGASTQETQYF. CDR3 bases: TGTGCCTGGGGGGCAAGCACACAAGAGACCCAGTACTTC. The chain employs TRBV30 and TRBJ2-5; TRBD1 might be the D (5 bases). The CDR3 extends over 13 amino acids. The V end was cut by 5 bases, the J end by 2 bases, with 12 bases between. CDR1 is GTSNPN, CDR2 SVGIG, per germline (reference sequence).

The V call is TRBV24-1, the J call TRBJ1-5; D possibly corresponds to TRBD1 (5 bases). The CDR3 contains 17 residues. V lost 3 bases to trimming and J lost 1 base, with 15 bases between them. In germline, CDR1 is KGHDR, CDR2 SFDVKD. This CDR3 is CATSDGDVWQSNQPQHF. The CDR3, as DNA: TGTGCCACCAGTGATGGGGACGTCTGGCAGAGCAATCAGCCCCAGCATTTT.

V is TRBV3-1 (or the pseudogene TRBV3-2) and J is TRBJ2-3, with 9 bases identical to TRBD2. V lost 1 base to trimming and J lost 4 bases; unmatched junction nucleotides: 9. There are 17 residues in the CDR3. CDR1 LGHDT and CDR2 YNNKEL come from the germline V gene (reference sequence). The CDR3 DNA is TGTGCCAGCAGCCAAGGGTTAAGCGGGGGGCCAGCAGATACGCAGTATTTT. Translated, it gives CASSQGLSGGPADTQYF.

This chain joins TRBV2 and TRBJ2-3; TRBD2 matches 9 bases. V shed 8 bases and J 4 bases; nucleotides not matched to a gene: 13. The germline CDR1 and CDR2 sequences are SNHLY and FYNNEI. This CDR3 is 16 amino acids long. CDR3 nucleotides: TGTGCCAGCCTAGCGCAGGGCGGGGGGGCCCCAGATACGCAGTATTTT. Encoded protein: CASLAQGGGAPDTQYF.

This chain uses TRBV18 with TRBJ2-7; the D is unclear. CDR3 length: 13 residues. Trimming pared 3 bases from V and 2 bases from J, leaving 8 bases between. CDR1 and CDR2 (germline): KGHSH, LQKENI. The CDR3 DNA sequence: TGTGCCAGCTCACCTCAGAGAGCCTACGAGCAGTACGTC. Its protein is CASSPQRAYEQYV.

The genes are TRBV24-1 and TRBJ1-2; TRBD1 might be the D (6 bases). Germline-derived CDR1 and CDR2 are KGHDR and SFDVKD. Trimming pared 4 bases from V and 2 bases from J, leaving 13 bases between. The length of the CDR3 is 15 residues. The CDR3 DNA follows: TGTGCCACCAGTGACCGGTCAAGGGGGAACTATGGCTACACCTTC. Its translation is CATSDRSRGNYGYTF.

The CDR3 here is CASSLLVAGELFF. As DNA, the CDR3 is TGTGCCAGCAGCCTTCTGGTTGCCGGGGAGCTGTTTTTT. V usage is TRBV7-8 and J usage is TRBJ2-2; no reliable D call. The germline CDR1 and CDR2 sequences are SGHVS and FQNEAQ. There are 13 residues in the CDR3. The germline V and J ends were trimmed by 5 bases and 6 bases, with 10 bases remaining between them.

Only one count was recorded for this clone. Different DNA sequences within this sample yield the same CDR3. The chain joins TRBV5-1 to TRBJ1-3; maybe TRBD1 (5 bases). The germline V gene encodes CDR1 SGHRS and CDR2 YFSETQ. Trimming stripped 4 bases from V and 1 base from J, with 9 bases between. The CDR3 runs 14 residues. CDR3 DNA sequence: TGCGCCAGCAGCCCTGGGGGGTCTGGAAACACCATATATTTT. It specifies CASSPGGSGNTIYF.

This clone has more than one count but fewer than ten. The CDR3 DNA is TGTGCCAGCAGCCGGCCGAGGGGGCAGTACGTC. Translated, it gives CASSRPRGQYV. The rearrangement joins TRBV5-4 to TRBJ2-7; D possibly uses TRBD1 or TRBD2 (5 bases each). This CDR3 has 11 residues. CDR1 SGHNT and CDR2 YYREEE come from the germline V gene (reference sequence). V shed 4 bases and J shed 9 bases, with 11 bases lying between them.

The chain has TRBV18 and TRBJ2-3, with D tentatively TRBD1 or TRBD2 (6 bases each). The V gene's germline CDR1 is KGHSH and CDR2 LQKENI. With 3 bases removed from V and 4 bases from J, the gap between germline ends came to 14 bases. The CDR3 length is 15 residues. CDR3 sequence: CASSPRSGGADTQYF. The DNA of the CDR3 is TGTGCCAGCTCACCCCGGTCCGGGGGCGCAGATACGCAGTATTTT.

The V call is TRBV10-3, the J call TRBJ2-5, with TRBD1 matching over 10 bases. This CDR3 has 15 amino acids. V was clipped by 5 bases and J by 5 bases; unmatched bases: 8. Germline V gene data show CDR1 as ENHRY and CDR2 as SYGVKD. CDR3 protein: CAISRGQGNVETQYF. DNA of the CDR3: TGTGCCATCAGTAGGGGACAGGGGAACGTGGAGACCCAGTACTTC.

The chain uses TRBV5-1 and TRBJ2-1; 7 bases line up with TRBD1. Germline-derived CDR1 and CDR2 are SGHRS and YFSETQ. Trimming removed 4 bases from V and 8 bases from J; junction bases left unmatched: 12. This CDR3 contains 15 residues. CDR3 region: CASSDRQGAADEQFF. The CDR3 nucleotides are TGCGCCAGCAGCGACCGACAGGGAGCGGCGGATGAGCAGTTCTTC.

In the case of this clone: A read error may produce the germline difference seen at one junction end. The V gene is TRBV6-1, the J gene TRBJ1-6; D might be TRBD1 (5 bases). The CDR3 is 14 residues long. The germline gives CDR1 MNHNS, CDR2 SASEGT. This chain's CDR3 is CASSEVGGNSPLHF. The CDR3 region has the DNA TGTGCCAGCAGCGAAGTGGGGGGGAATTCACCCCTCCACTTT.

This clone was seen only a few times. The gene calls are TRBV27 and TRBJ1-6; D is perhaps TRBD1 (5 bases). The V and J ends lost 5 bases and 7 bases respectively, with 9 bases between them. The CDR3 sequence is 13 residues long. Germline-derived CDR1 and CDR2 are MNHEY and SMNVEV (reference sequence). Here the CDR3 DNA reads TGTGCCAGCAGTATCAGGGTAAATTCACCCCTCCACTTT. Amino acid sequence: CASSIRVNSPLHF.

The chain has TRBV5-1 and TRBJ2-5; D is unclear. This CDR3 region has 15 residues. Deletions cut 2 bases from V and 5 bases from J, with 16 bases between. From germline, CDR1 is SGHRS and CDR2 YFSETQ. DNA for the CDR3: TGCGCCAGCAGCTTTACACCCCCGGCGGAGGAGACCCAGTACTTC. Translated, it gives CASSFTPPAEETQYF.

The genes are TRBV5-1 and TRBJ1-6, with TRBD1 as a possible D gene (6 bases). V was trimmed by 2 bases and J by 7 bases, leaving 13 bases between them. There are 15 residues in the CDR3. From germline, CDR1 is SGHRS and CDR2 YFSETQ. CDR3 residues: CASSFMGGGNSPLHF. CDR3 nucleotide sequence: TGCGCCAGCAGCTTCATGGGGGGCGGAAATTCACCCCTCCACTTT.

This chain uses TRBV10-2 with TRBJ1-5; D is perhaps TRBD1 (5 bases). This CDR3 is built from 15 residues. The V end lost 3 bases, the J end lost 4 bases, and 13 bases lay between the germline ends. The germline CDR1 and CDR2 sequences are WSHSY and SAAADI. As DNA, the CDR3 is TGCGCCAGCAGTGACGGCAGGGTTGGGAATCAGCCCCAGCATTTT. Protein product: CASSDGRVGNQPQHF.

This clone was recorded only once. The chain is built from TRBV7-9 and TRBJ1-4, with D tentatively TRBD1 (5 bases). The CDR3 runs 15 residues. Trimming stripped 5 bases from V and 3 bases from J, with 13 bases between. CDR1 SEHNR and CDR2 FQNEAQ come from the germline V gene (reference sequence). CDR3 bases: TGTGCCAGCAGCCCGGGGCTCGGGGCTAATGAAAAACTGTTTTTT. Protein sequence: CASSPGLGANEKLFF.

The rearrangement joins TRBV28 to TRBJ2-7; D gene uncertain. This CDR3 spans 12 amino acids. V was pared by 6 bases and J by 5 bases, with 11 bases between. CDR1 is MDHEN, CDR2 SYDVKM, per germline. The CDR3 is CASSLVGNEQYV. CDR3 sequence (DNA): TGTGCCAGCAGCCTGGTGGGGAACGAGCAGTACGTC.

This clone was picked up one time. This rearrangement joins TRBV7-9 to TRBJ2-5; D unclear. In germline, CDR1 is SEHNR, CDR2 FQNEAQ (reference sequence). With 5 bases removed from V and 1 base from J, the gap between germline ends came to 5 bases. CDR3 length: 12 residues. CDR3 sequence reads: CASSVAQETQYF. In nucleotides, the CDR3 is TGTGCCAGCAGCGTGGCCCAAGAGACCCAGTACTTC.

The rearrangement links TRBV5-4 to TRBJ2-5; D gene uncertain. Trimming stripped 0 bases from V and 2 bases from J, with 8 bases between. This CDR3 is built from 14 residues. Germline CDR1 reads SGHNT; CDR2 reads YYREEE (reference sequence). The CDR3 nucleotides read TGTGCCAGCAGCTTGGGGCAGTCTCAAGAGACCCAGTACTTC. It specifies CASSLGQSQETQYF.

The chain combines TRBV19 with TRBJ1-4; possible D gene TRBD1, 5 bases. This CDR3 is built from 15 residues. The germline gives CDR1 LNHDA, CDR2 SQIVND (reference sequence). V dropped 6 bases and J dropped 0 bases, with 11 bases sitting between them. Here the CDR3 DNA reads TGTGCCAGTAGGAACACAGGCCCAACTAATGAAAAACTGTTTTTT. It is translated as CASRNTGPTNEKLFF.

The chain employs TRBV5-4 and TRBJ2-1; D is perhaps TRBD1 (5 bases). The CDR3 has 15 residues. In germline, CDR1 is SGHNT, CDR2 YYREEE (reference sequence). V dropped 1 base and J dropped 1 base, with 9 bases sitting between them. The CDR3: CASSLQGSSYNEQFF. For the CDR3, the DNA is TGTGCCAGCAGCTTGCAGGGATCTTCCTACAATGAGCAGTTCTTC.

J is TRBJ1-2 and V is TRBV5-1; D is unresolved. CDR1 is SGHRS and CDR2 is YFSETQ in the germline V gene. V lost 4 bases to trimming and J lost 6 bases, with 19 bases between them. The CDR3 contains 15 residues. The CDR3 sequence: CASSLLQAGRDGYTF. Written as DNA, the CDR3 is TGCGCCAGCAGCCTTCTACAAGCAGGAAGGGATGGCTACACCTTC.

The CDR3 nucleotides are TGTGCCAGCAGCGTAGTGGGGGGACCTGGAAACACCATATATTTT. This codes for CASSVVGGPGNTIYF. This chain links TRBV9 with TRBJ1-3, with D tentatively TRBD1 (5 bases). Trimming shortened V by 0 bases and J by 2 bases, and 9 bases separated the two germline ends. Germline V gives CDR1 SGDLS, CDR2 YYNGEE. This CDR3 comprises 15 residues.

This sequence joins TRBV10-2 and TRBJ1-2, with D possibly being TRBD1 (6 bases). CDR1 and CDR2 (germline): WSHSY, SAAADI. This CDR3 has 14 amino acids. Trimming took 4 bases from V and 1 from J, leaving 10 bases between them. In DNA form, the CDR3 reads TGCGCCAGCAGTGGACAGGTGAATAACTATGGCTACACCTTC. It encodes CASSGQVNNYGYTF.